Below, 20 T cell receptor beta chains from the same sample are listed, as sequenced in a study of identical twins. TCRdb re-derived calls from the 5' RACE reads in MiXCR, one entry per CDR3 protein. The sample carries hundreds of thousands of distinct CDR3 sequences, 5.5% to 7.5% recorded once. Sample: naive T cells sorted from blood. These receptor sequences come from a man younger than 30 in good health.

This clonotype came up many times. J is TRBJ2-7 and V is TRBV11-2; tentative D call: TRBD2 (5 bases). The CDR3 contains 15 residues. Trimming shortened V by 5 bases and J by 2 bases, and 16 bases separated the two germline ends. Germline-derived CDR1 and CDR2 are SGHAT and FQNNGV. The CDR3 DNA follows: TGTGCCAGCAGCCCCCTACGCGGGTCCCCCTACGAGCAGTACGTC. It codes for CASSPLRGSPYEQYV.

There are many counts of this clonotype. The chain uses TRBV7-9 and TRBJ1-2; D is unresolved. CDR3 length equals 15 residues. V shed 5 bases and J shed 4 bases, with 17 bases lying between them. Germline V gene sequence: CDR1 SEHNR, CDR2 FQNEAQ (reference sequence). The CDR3 loop is CASSPRGPSSYGYTF. The CDR3 DNA is TGTGCCAGCAGCCCCCGAGGGCCCTCATCCTATGGCTACACCTTC.

The chain joins TRBV7-2 to TRBJ2-7; D is unclear. V shed 4 bases and J shed 2 bases, with 9 bases lying between them. The CDR3 is 13 amino acids. Germline CDR1 reads SGHTA; CDR2 reads FQGNSA. The CDR3 DNA follows: TGTGCCAGCAGCTCTACCCCGCCCTACGAGCAGTACTTC. This encodes CASSSTPPYEQYF.

This clonotype showed up many times. V is TRBV20-1 and J is TRBJ2-1; D is unresolved. Germline-derived CDR1 and CDR2 are DFQATT and SNEGSKA (reference sequence). The CDR3 runs to 13 residues. The V and J ends lost 2 bases and 6 bases respectively, with 11 bases between them. CDR3 protein: CSARPSLRNEQFF. CDR3 nucleotides: TGCAGTGCTAGACCGAGCCTCCGCAATGAGCAGTTCTTC.

This clonotype was seen many times. The CDR3 reads CSFRGPEQFF. As DNA, the CDR3 is TGCAGTTTTAGAGGCCCAGAGCAGTTCTTC. The chain employs TRBV29-1 and TRBJ2-1; no clear D. The CDR3 has 10 amino acids. Germline CDR1 reads SQVTM; CDR2 reads ANQGSEA.

This clonotype occurred many times. The gene calls are TRBV29-1 and TRBJ2-2; either TRBD1 or TRBD2 may supply D (6 bases each). V gave up 6 bases and J gave up 4 bases, with 21 bases separating them. Germline values: CDR1 SQVTM, CDR2 ANQGSEA. CDR3 length: 16 amino acids. The CDR3 DNA reads as TGCAGCGTGGCGGAGTTGGGGGGCGCGAGCACCGGGGAGCTGTTTTTT. Protein sequence: CSVAELGGASTGELFF.

This chain uses TRBV27 with TRBJ2-1; 12 nucleotides align to TRBD2. V dropped 7 bases and J dropped 7; count of bases not matched to a gene: 11. The CDR3 contains 16 residues. Germline V gene data show CDR1 as MNHEY and CDR2 as SMNVEV (reference sequence). The CDR3 loop is CASTLWASGRGNEQFF. Here the CDR3 DNA reads TGTGCCAGCACCCTATGGGCTAGCGGGAGGGGGAATGAGCAGTTCTTC.

Many counts were recorded for this clonotype. V and J are TRBV20-1 and TRBJ2-1; unclear D gene. This CDR3 has 13 residues. Trimming shortened V by 0 bases and J by 9 bases, and 12 bases separated the two germline ends. Germline V lookup: CDR1 DFQATT, CDR2 SNEGSKA (reference sequence). DNA of the CDR3: TGCAGTGCTAGAGATTCCCTCATGGGTGAGCAGTTCTTC. This gives the protein CSARDSLMGEQFF.

This chain connects TRBV27 to TRBJ2-1, with 10 bases that match TRBD2. Trimming took 6 bases from V and 4 from J; bases not matched to a gene: 12. This CDR3 spans 17 amino acids. Germline CDR1 and CDR2: MNHEY and SMNVEV (reference sequence). This CDR3 reads CASSRSAGGQRYNEQFF. In DNA, the CDR3 is TGTGCCAGCAGCCGATCAGCGGGGGGGCAACGTTACAATGAGCAGTTCTTC.

As to this clonotype: Germline is not matched at one junction end, which may reflect a read error. The J gene is TRBJ2-5, the V gene TRBV12-5; 10 positions agree with TRBD2. The CDR3 runs 19 residues. Germline loops: CDR1 LGHNT, CDR2 FRNRAP. The CDR3 nucleotides read TGTGCTAGTGGTTTGGACAAAGGGCTAGCGGGAGCTCGACAAGGGACCCAGTACTTC. Encoded protein: CASGLDKGLAGARQGTQYF. Full variable domain (remainder filled in from reference TRBV12-5 and TRBJ2-5): DARVTQTPRHKVTEMGQEVTMRCQPILGHNTVFWYRQTMMQGLELLAYFRNRAPLDDSGMPKDRFSAEMPDATLATLKIQPSEPRDSAVYFCASGLDKGLAGARQGTQYFGPGTRLLVL.

This clonotype was seen a handful of times. The chain uses TRBV6-2 or TRBV6-3 and TRBJ2-7; D gene unclear. CDR1 and CDR2 (germline): MNHEY, SVGEGT. The CDR3 runs 12 residues. Trimming cost V 6 bases and J 4 bases, with 10 bases left between them. CDR3 sequence: CASSKDTYEQYV. CDR3 in DNA: TGTGCCAGCAGCAAGGATACATACGAGCAGTACGTC.

Ten or more counts support this clonotype. The gene calls are TRBV20-1 and TRBJ2-7; the D gene is possibly TRBD2 (6 bases). Germline V lookup: CDR1 DFQATT, CDR2 SNEGSKA (reference sequence). This CDR3 has 12 amino acids. V was trimmed by 6 bases and J by 3 bases, leaving 12 bases between them. In DNA form, the CDR3 reads TGCAGTGCCCCCACCGGGGGCTACGAGCAGTACTTC. It encodes CSAPTGGYEQYF.

This clonotype was counted only a few times. The V call is TRBV12-3 or TRBV12-4, the J call TRBJ2-4, with D uncertain. V was cut by 5 bases and J by 0 bases, with 17 bases left in between. The CDR3 is made up of 17 amino acids. In nucleotides, the CDR3 is TGTGCCAGCAGTCCAACCTTGAGCACCCTAGCCAAAAACATTCAGTACTTC. Amino acid sequence: CASSPTLSTLAKNIQYF.

This chain connects TRBV28 to TRBJ2-1; 8 bases line up with TRBD1. Per the germline V gene, CDR1 is MDHEN and CDR2 is SYDVKM. CDR3 length: 17 residues. V trimming: 7 bases; J trimming: 0 bases; junction bases outside the gene matches: 11. Here the CDR3 reads CASTIHRGDSSYNEQFF. CDR3 bases: TGTGCCAGCACCATTCACAGGGGGGACAGCTCCTACAATGAGCAGTTCTTC.

This clonotype has only a few counts. The chain has TRBV10-2 and TRBJ2-7, with D hard to call. Per the germline V gene, CDR1 is WSHSY and CDR2 is SAAADI. V was shortened by 6 bases and J by 5 bases, with 5 bases between the two germline ends. The CDR3 sequence is 10 residues long. The CDR3 sequence: CASRCHEQYV. The CDR3 DNA reads as TGCGCCAGCAGGTGCCACGAGCAGTACGTC.

The V and J genes are TRBV30 and TRBJ1-1, with D perhaps TRBD1 (5 bases). The CDR3 consists of 13 residues. V lost 5 bases to trimming and J lost 2 bases, with 12 bases between them. Germline CDR1 GTSNPN, CDR2 SVGIG (reference sequence). The CDR3 protein is CAWEGRRNTEAFF. The DNA of the CDR3 is TGTGCCTGGGAGGGACGGAGAAACACTGAAGCTTTCTTT.

Ten or more counts support this clonotype. The chain recombines TRBV20-1 with TRBJ1-2; D unresolved. Trimming shortened V by 0 bases and J by 4 bases, and 18 bases separated the two germline ends. The CDR3 is made up of 16 amino acids. CDR1 is DFQATT and CDR2 is SNEGSKA in the germline V gene (reference sequence). DNA of the CDR3: TGCAGTGCTAGAGATATTGCGGGGAACACTGCCTATGGCTACACCTTC. Protein: CSARDIAGNTAYGYTF.

The chain recombines TRBV11-2 with TRBJ1-4; D call uncertain. The CDR3 extends over 16 amino acids. V was pared by 0 bases and J by 2 bases, with 10 bases between. Germline-derived CDR1 and CDR2 are SGHAT and FQNNGV. The CDR3 nucleotides are TGTGCCAGCAGCTTAGAATTCTGGGGTACTAATGAAAAACTGTTTTTT. Amino acid sequence: CASSLEFWGTNEKLFF.

In its sample, this clonotype was seen many times. The chain carries TRBV4-3 and TRBJ1-5; D call uncertain. Germline V gives CDR1 LGHNA, CDR2 YSLEER. The CDR3 totals 13 residues. With 1 base removed from V and 7 bases from J, the gap between germline ends came to 8 bases. Written as DNA, the CDR3 is TGCGCCAGCAGCCAAGGTTTTGCCCAGCCCCAGCATTTT. It translates to CASSQGFAQPQHF.

The sample holds a few counts of this clonotype. The V call is TRBV5-1, the J call TRBJ2-2; no clear D gene. The germline V gene encodes CDR1 SGHRS and CDR2 YFSETQ. The V end lost 0 bases, the J end lost 7 bases, and 10 bases lay between the germline ends. The CDR3 loop spans 14 amino acids. CDR3 DNA sequence: TGCGCCAGCAGCTTGGGGCAGGTGGACGGGGAGCTGTTTTTT. Translation gives CASSLGQVDGELFF.